Sequencing of this T cell receptor beta chain was carried out in a study of blood T cell repertoires in COVID-19. Study in general: Acute and convalescent COVID-19 specimens originated in the United States, Italy and Spain. PBMCs, B-cell-depleted T cells, or T cells were the source of the cDNA or gDNA that made up the material.

Trimming left V 0 bases short and J 8 bases short, with 11 bases between. The germline gives CDR1 MNHEY, CDR2 SVGEGT. The CDR3 is 14 amino acids. Per the original methods: The assay estimated nucleated cells by amplifying reference gene primers. Sequencing used immunoSEQ multiplex PCR; TCRdb keeps in-frame clones, though not all of them. That table is the source of V, J and clone size, and D and trimming were worked out from the DNA. The data contain about 77,000 clones, 90% of them singletons. The V call is TRBV6-2 or TRBV6-3, the J call TRBJ2-1; the D gene is possibly TRBD1 (6 bases). Sequenced input: peripheral blood. This TCR was recovered from a woman older than 75 with active or convalescent COVID-19. CDR3 coding DNA: TGTGCCAGCAGTTACTCGGCCAGGGGTGATGAGCAGTTCTTC. Its protein is CASSYSARGDEQFF.